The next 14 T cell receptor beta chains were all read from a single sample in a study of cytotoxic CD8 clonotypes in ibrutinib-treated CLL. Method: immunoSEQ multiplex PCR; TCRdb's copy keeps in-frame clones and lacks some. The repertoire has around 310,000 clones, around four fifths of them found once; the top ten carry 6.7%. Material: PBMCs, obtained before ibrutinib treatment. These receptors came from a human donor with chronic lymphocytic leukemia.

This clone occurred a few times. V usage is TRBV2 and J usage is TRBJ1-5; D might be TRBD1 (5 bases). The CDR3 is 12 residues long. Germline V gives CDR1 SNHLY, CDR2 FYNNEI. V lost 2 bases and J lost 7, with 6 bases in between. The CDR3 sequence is CASSERQQPQHF. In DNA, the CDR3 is TGTGCCAGCAGTGAAAGACAGCAGCCCCAGCATTTT. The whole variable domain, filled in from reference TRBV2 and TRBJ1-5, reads EPEVTQTPSHQVTQMGQEVILRCVPISNHLYFYWYRQILGQKVEFLVSFYNNEISEKSEIFDDQFSVERPDGSNFTLKIRSTKLEDSAMYFCASSERQQPQHFGDGTRLSIL.

CDR3 sequence reads: CASSLTGGGVAFF. CDR3 nucleotide sequence: TGTGCCAGCAGCTTAACAGGTGGGGGGGTTGCTTTCTTT. This chain links TRBV5-4 with TRBJ1-1, with D possibly TRBD1 on 5 matching bases. CDR3 length: 13 amino acids. Germline V gene lookup returns CDR1 SGHNT and CDR2 YYREEE (reference sequence). V lost 2 bases to trimming and J lost 11 bases, with 16 bases between them.

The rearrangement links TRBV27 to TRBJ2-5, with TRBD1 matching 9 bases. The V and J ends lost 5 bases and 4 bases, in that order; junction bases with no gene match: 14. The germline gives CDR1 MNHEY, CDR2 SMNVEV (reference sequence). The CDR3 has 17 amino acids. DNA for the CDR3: TGTGCCAGCAGTCAACACCGGGACAGGGCTGGGGGAGAGACCCAGTACTTC. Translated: CASSQHRDRAGGETQYF.

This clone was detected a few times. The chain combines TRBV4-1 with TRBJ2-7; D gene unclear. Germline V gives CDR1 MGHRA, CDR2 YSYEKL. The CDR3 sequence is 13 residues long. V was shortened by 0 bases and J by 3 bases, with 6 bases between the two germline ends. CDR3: CASSQETLYEQYF. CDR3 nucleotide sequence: TGCGCCAGCAGCCAAGAGACCCTCTACGAGCAGTACTTC.

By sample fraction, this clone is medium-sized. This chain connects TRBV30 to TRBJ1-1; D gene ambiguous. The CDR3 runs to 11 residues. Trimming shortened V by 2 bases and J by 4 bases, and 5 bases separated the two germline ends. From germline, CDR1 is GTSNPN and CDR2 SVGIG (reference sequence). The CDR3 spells CAWSFGTEAFF. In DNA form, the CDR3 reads TGTGCCTGGAGTTTTGGCACTGAAGCTTTCTTT.

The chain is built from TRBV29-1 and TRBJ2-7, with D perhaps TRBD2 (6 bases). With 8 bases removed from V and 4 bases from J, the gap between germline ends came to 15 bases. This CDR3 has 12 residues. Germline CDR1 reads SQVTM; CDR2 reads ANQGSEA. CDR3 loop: CSYETSPYEQYF. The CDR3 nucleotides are TGCAGCTACGAGACTAGTCCTTACGAGCAGTACTTC.

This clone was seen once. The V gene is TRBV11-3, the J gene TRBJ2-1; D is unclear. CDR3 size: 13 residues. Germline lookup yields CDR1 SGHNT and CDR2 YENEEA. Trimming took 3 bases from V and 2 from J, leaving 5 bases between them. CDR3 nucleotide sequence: TGTGCCAGCAGCTTTGAGACCTACAATGAGCAGTTCTTC. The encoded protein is CASSFETYNEQFF.

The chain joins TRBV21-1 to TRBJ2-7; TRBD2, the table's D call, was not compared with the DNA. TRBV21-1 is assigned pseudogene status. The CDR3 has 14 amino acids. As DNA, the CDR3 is TGTGCCAGCAGCAAAGGTCGGAGTTCCTACGAGCAGTACTTC. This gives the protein CASSKGRSSYEQYF.

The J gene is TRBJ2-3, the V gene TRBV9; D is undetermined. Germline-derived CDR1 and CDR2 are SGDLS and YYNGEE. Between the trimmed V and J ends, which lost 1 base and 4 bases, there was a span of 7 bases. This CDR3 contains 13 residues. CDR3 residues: CASSVIDADTQYF. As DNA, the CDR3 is TGTGCCAGCAGCGTAATCGACGCAGATACGCAGTATTTT.

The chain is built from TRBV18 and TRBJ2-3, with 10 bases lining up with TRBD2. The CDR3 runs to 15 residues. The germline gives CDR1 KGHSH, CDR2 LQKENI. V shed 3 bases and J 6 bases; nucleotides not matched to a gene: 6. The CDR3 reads CASSPASGSGDTQYF. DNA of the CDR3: TGTGCCAGCTCACCTGCTAGCGGGAGCGGTGATACGCAGTATTTT.

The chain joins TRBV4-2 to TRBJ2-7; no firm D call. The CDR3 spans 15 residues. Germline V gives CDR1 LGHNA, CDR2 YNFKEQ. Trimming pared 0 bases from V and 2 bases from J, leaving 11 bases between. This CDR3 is CASSQDLSVPYEQYF. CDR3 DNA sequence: TGTGCCAGCAGCCAAGATCTGTCAGTCCCCTACGAGCAGTACTTC.

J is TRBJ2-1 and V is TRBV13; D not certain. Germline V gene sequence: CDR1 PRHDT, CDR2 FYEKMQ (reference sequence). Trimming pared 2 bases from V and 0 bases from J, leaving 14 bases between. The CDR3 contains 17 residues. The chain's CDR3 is CASSLKSGSGSYNEQFF. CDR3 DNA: TGTGCCAGCAGCTTAAAGTCCGGCTCCGGCTCCTACAATGAGCAGTTCTTC.

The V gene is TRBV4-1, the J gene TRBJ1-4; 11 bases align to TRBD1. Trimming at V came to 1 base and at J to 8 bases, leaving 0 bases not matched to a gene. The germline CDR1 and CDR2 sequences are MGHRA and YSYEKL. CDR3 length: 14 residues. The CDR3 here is CASSQGTGGEKLFF. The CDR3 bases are TGCGCCAGCAGCCAAGGGACAGGGGGCGAAAAACTGTTTTTT.

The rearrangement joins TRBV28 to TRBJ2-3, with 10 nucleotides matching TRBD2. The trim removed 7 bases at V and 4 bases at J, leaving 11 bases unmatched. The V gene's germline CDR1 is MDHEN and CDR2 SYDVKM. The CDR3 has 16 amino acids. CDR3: CASNLVPSGSADTQYF. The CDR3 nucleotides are TGTGCCAGCAACTTAGTTCCTAGCGGGAGCGCAGATACGCAGTATTTT. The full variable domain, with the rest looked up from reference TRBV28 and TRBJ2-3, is DVKVTQSSRYLVKRTGEKVFLECVQDMDHENMFWYRQDPGLGLRLIYFSYDVKMKEKGDIPEGYSVSREKKERFSLILESASTNQTSMYLCASNLVPSGSADTQYFGPGTRLTVL.